A single sample gave rise to the 29 T cell receptor beta chains below, sequenced in a study of OX40 agonist ivuxolimab in advanced cancers. Assay used: immunoSEQ multiplex PCR; TCRdb lists only in-frame clones, some missing. The table shows over 6,000 clones, with approximately 80% occurring only once. This sample comprised CD4+ or CD8+ T cells sorted from blood, obtained in a trial of the OX40 agonist ivuxolimab. The receptors come from an adult with an advanced solid tumor such as melanoma, head and neck, liver or kidney cancer.

The J gene is TRBJ2-5, the V gene TRBV14; no reliable D call. The length of the CDR3 is 15 residues. The germline CDR1 and CDR2 sequences are SGHDN and FVKESK. Deletions cut 0 bases from V and 2 bases from J, with 10 bases between. The CDR3 here is CASSQDQRIQETQYF. Here the CDR3 DNA reads TGTGCCAGCAGCCAAGATCAACGGATTCAAGAGACCCAGTACTTC. The full variable domain, in which reference TRBV14 and TRBJ2-5 provide the parts outside the CDR3, is EAGVTQFPSHSVIEKGQTVTLRCDPISGHDNLYWYRRVMGKEIKFLLHFVKESKQDESGMPNNRFLAERTGGTYSTLKVQPAELEDSGVYFCASSQDQRIQETQYFGPGTRLLVL.

The J gene is TRBJ2-1, the V gene TRBV6-6; 13 bases align to TRBD2. V trimming: 6 bases; J trimming: 6 bases; junction bases outside the gene matches: 5. The CDR3 contains 15 residues. Germline assignment: CDR1 MNHNY and CDR2 SVGAGI (reference sequence). Written as DNA, the CDR3 is TGTGCCAGCAGCGACACTAGCGGGGGGGGCAATGAGCAGTTCTTC. This codes for CASSDTSGGGNEQFF.

The CDR3, as DNA: TGTGCCAGCAGCTTAGTTCGTACGGCATCCTACGAGCAGTACTTC. This gives the protein CASSLVRTASYEQYF. J is TRBJ2-5 and V is TRBV13; D not certain. The J call could be wrong; TRBJ2-7 is a better fit for the DNA end. Per the germline V gene, CDR1 is PRHDT and CDR2 is FYEKMQ (reference sequence). The CDR3 is 15 amino acids.

The chain combines TRBV10-3 with TRBJ2-5; tentatively, D is TRBD2 (6 bases). The germline CDR1 and CDR2 sequences are ENHRY and SYGVKD. Trimming stripped 10 bases from V and 3 bases from J, with 12 bases between. This CDR3 contains 12 residues. Here the CDR3 DNA reads TGTGCCACCCAAGGAGGGAAAGAGACCCAGTACTTC. This translates into CATQGGKETQYF.

J is TRBJ2-1 and V is TRBV19; 10 positions match TRBD1. Germline V lookup: CDR1 LNHDA, CDR2 SQIVND (reference sequence). J lost 4 bases, V lost 4 bases, and 4 bases had no gene match. CDR3 length equals 15 residues. The CDR3: CASSKTGGGYNEQFF. CDR3 sequence (DNA): TGTGCCAGTAGTAAGACAGGGGGCGGTTACAATGAGCAGTTCTTC.

This clone was counted once. J is TRBJ2-6 and V is TRBV4-3; weak D call: TRBD1 (5 bases). Germline V CDR1 and CDR2: LGHNA, YSLEER. V lost 0 bases to trimming and J lost 2 bases, with 11 bases between them. The CDR3 is made up of 17 amino acids. CDR3 sequence (DNA): TGCGCCAGCAGCCAAGATCCAGGGCTCACTGGGGCCAACGTCCTGACTTTC. Residues: CASSQDPGLTGANVLTF.

The chain has TRBV5-4 and TRBJ1-4; 7 nucleotides line up with TRBD1. V lost 3 bases, J lost 3 bases, and 5 bases stayed unmatched. This CDR3 comprises 15 residues. From germline, CDR1 is SGHNT and CDR2 YYREEE (reference sequence). CDR3 bases: TGTGCCAGCAGCTCCCCGGGACAGCCTAATGAAAAACTGTTTTTT. Its protein product is CASSSPGQPNEKLFF.

By its share, this clone is medium-sized. V usage is TRBV4-3 and J usage is TRBJ2-1, with D possibly matching TRBD1 (5 bases). The V gene's germline CDR1 is LGHNA and CDR2 YSLEER. The CDR3 contains 18 residues. The V end was cut by 0 bases, the J end by 0 bases, with 15 bases between. The CDR3 DNA is TGCGCCAGCAGCCAAGAAACCAGGGAATTCGGCTCCTACAATGAGCAGTTCTTC. The encoded protein is CASSQETREFGSYNEQFF.

V usage is TRBV5-4 and J usage is TRBJ2-3; D is unresolved. Trimming removed 0 bases at V and 2 bases at J, with 10 bases between. Germline V gene data show CDR1 as SGHNT and CDR2 as YYREEE (reference sequence). CDR3 length equals 15 residues. CDR3 DNA sequence: TGTGCCAGCAGCTTGGCCTCAGGAATCACAGATACGCAGTATTTT. The encoded protein is CASSLASGITDTQYF.

The V gene is TRBV12-5, the J gene TRBJ1-2; perhaps TRBD1 as D (5 bases). Germline-derived CDR1 and CDR2 are LGHNT and FRNRAP. The CDR3 consists of 14 residues. Trimming stripped 3 bases from V and 0 bases from J, with 8 bases between. The CDR3 DNA sequence: TGTGCTAGTGGTTTCCTGACAGCTAACTATGGCTACACCTTC. Translation: CASGFLTANYGYTF.

The chain is built from TRBV5-1 and TRBJ1-2; a weak D match, TRBD1 (5 bases). The germline V gene encodes CDR1 SGHRS and CDR2 YFSETQ. This CDR3 region has 14 residues. V was shortened by 4 bases and J by 1 base, with 11 bases between the two germline ends. The CDR3 here is CASSPGTGNYGYTF. The CDR3 bases are TGCGCCAGCAGCCCCGGGACGGGTAACTATGGCTACACCTTC.

The V call is TRBV7-2, the J call TRBJ2-2; D is unresolved. The CDR3 runs to 12 residues. Trimming stripped 2 bases from V and 7 bases from J, with 5 bases between. Germline-derived CDR1 and CDR2 are SGHTA and FQGNSA. In DNA, the CDR3 is TGTGCCAGCAGCTTATTAATCGGGGAGCTGTTTTTT. This encodes CASSLLIGELFF.

The chain carries TRBV10-3 and TRBJ2-1, with 8 nucleotides matching TRBD1. The J segment lost 2 bases and the V segment lost 9 bases, leaving 9 bases of the junction unmatched. The CDR3 extends over 15 amino acids. From germline, CDR1 is ENHRY and CDR2 SYGVKD. As DNA, the CDR3 is TGTGCCATACAACAGGGGGAAATGCCCTACAATGAGCAGTTCTTC. It translates to CAIQQGEMPYNEQFF.

The rearrangement uses TRBV7-6 and TRBJ1-6, with D possibly matching TRBD1 (5 bases). Trimming removed 2 bases from V and 13 bases from J, with 15 bases in between. CDR1 and CDR2 (germline): SGHVS, FNYEAQ. The CDR3 covers 14 residues. The CDR3 loop reads CASSLPGSSGPLHF. CDR3 nucleotide sequence: TGTGCCAGCAGCTTACCAGGGTCGAGTGGCCCCCTCCACTTT.

The CDR3 spells CASSGREDGVTGELFF. The CDR3 DNA reads as TGTGCCAGCAGCGGAAGGGAGGACGGGGTCACCGGGGAGCTGTTTTTT. The V and J genes are TRBV7-6 and TRBJ2-2; a weak D match, TRBD2 (6 bases). Germline values: CDR1 SGHVS, CDR2 FNYEAQ. V gave up 5 bases and J gave up 4 bases, with 17 bases separating them. The CDR3 is made up of 16 amino acids.

The CDR3 here is CASSLGTQPQHF. The DNA of the CDR3 is TGTGCCAGCAGCCTCGGGACACAGCCCCAGCATTTT. J is TRBJ1-5 and V is TRBV7-9; D possibly corresponds to TRBD1 (6 bases). The germline CDR1 and CDR2 sequences are SEHNR and FQNEAQ (reference sequence). V was clipped by 5 bases and J by 7 bases, with 9 bases between them. This CDR3 spans 12 amino acids.

J is TRBJ1-2 and V is TRBV23-1; unclear D gene. TRBV23-1 is an ORF for which the function is uncertain. V was pared by 5 bases and J by 8 bases, with 12 bases between. This CDR3 has 12 amino acids. CDR3 DNA: TGCGCCAGCAGTGTCCCTGTAGGCGGCTACACCTTC. Its translation: CASSVPVGGYTF.

The chain is built from TRBV1 and TRBJ1-2. TRBV1 is assigned pseudogene status. The length of the CDR3 is 19 residues. Written as DNA, the CDR3 is TGCACCAGCAGCCAAGATAGTCCCTTTTCTCAGACGGGTAGTTATGGCTACACCTTC. Residues: CTSSQDSPFSQTGSYGYTF.

This sequence joins TRBV11-2 and TRBJ1-2; D is unresolved. Germline CDR1 reads SGHAT; CDR2 reads FQNNGV. The CDR3 totals 14 residues. V lost 1 base to trimming and J lost 1 base, with 7 bases between them. CDR3 coding DNA: TGTGCCAGCAGCTTAGGAGGCGTTAACTATGGCTACACCTTC. Translated, it gives CASSLGGVNYGYTF. Filled out from reference TRBV11-2 and TRBJ1-2, the complete variable domain reads EAGVAQSPRYKIIEKRQSVAFWCNPISGHATLYWYQQILGQGPKLLIQFQNNGVVDDSQLPKDRFSAERLKGVDSTLKIQPAKLEDSAVYLCASSLGGVNYGYTFGSGTRLTVV.

V usage is TRBV4-3 and J usage is TRBJ1-1, with D perhaps matching TRBD1 (5 bases). Looked up from germline, CDR1 is LGHNA and CDR2 is YSLEER. Trimming removed 8 bases from V and 2 bases from J, with 15 bases in between. The CDR3 loop spans 14 amino acids. The CDR3 spells CASALGGGNTEAFF. The CDR3 bases are TGCGCCAGCGCGCTCGGGGGGGGAAACACTGAAGCTTTCTTT.

The CDR3 here is CSARQGAEQYF. In DNA form, the CDR3 reads TGCAGTGCTAGGCAGGGGGCCGAGCAGTACTTC. The rearrangement joins TRBV20-1 to TRBJ2-7, with TRBD1 identical over 8 bases. Germline lookup yields CDR1 DFQATT and CDR2 SNEGSKA (reference sequence). The CDR3 runs 11 residues. V was pared by 3 bases and J by 6 bases, with 1 base of the junction left unmatched.

The V and J genes are TRBV29-1 and TRBJ2-7, with TRBD2 matching over 7 bases. Germline values: CDR1 SQVTM, CDR2 ANQGSEA. V shed 5 bases, J shed 0 bases, and the junction held 7 bases outside the gene matches. CDR3 length equals 14 residues. CDR3 loop: CSVHSGGSSYEQYF. The CDR3 bases are TGCAGCGTTCACTCCGGGGGGAGCTCCTACGAGCAGTACTTC.

The rearrangement joins TRBV5-1 to TRBJ2-2; D is unclear. The length of the CDR3 is 14 residues. Germline loops: CDR1 SGHRS, CDR2 YFSETQ. Trimming removed 0 bases at V and 2 bases at J, with 5 bases between. Here the CDR3 reads CASSLAVNTGELFF. The CDR3 bases are TGCGCCAGCAGCTTGGCGGTAAACACCGGGGAGCTGTTTTTT.

In its sample, this clone was seen a few times. V gene TRBV6-4 combines with J gene TRBJ2-2; D ambiguous. Trimming pared 4 bases from V and 0 bases from J, leaving 3 bases between. Germline V gene data show CDR1 as MRHNA and CDR2 as SNTAGT. The CDR3 consists of 13 residues. The CDR3 DNA follows: TGTGCCAGCAGTGGCGCGAACACCGGGGAGCTGTTTTTT. This gives the protein CASSGANTGELFF.

This clone was seen a few times. This chain connects TRBV5-4 to TRBJ2-7, with D maybe TRBD1 (6 bases). Trimming left V 1 base short and J 5 bases short, with 7 bases between. The germline V gene has CDR1 SGHNT and CDR2 YYREEE (reference sequence). This CDR3 is built from 12 residues. CDR3 DNA: TGTGCCAGCAGCTTGTGGACAGACGAGCAGTACTTC. It codes for CASSLWTDEQYF.

This chain joins TRBV4-1 and TRBJ1-1, with no clear D. V lost 3 bases and J lost 3, with 11 bases in between. Germline CDR1 reads MGHRA; CDR2 reads YSYEKL. This CDR3 region has 14 residues. CDR3 nucleotide sequence: TGCGCCAGCAGCCATTTTAACGGGGACACTGAAGCTTTCTTT. It yields the protein CASSHFNGDTEAFF.

The chain recombines TRBV27 with TRBJ1-5; 9 nucleotides match TRBD1. Trimming removed 1 base from V and 6 bases from J; junction bases left unmatched: 4. This CDR3 comprises 15 residues. Germline lookup yields CDR1 MNHEY and CDR2 SMNVEV (reference sequence). CDR3 sequence: CASSLLGDRVQPQHF. The CDR3 nucleotides are TGTGCCAGCAGTTTATTAGGGGACAGGGTTCAGCCCCAGCATTTT.

The V call is TRBV7-9, the J call TRBJ1-2; D gene unclear. Trimming shortened V by 1 base and J by 4 bases, and 10 bases separated the two germline ends. This CDR3 spans 14 amino acids. Germline lookup yields CDR1 SEHNR and CDR2 FQNEAQ (reference sequence). The CDR3, as DNA: TGTGCCAGCAGCTTAGGGGAGAGTTTCTATGGCTACACCTTC. Protein product: CASSLGESFYGYTF.

The chain links TRBV9 to TRBJ1-1, with TRBD1 as a possible D gene (5 bases). CDR1 and CDR2 from the germline V gene are SGDLS and YYNGEE. This CDR3 contains 13 residues. V was pared by 3 bases and J by 8 bases, with 14 bases between. CDR3 sequence reads: CASSAGDQQEAFF. CDR3 nucleotides: TGTGCCAGCAGCGCTGGGGACCAGCAGGAAGCTTTCTTT.